These 28 T cell receptor beta chains were sequenced from one sample in a study of blood T cell repertoires in COVID-19. The assay was immunoSEQ multiplex PCR, and TCRdb's table has in-frame clones only and misses some. The sample has over 150,000 clones; 76% are singletons. Specimen: peripheral blood. Receptors originate from an elderly woman with acute or convalescent COVID-19.

The chain couples TRBV29-1 to TRBJ2-3; 7 bases line up with TRBD1. CDR1 is SQVTM, CDR2 ANQGSEA, per germline. The J segment lost 6 bases and the V segment lost 5 bases, leaving 8 bases of the junction unmatched. CDR3 size: 13 residues. CDR3 amino acids: CSVFDRARDTQYF. CDR3 sequence (DNA): TGCAGCGTTTTTGACAGGGCGAGGGATACGCAGTATTTT.

Only a few counts were recorded for this clone. The rearrangement joins TRBV2 to TRBJ2-7; 10 bases map to TRBD2. Looked up from germline, CDR1 is SNHLY and CDR2 is FYNNEI. This CDR3 comprises 15 residues. Trimming removed 7 bases from V and 4 bases from J; junction bases left unmatched: 10. CDR3 DNA sequence: TGTGCCAGCAAAGTAGCGGGGGGCCCAGGGTACGAGCAGTACTTC. Translating it yields CASKVAGGPGYEQYF.

The chain has TRBV20-1 and TRBJ2-5, with 12 positions matching TRBD2. Germline CDR1 is DFQATT and CDR2 is SNEGSKA (reference sequence). The junction had 8 bases not matched to a gene; V was cut back by 3 bases and J by 3 bases. The CDR3 covers 16 residues. The CDR3 coding sequence is TGCAGTGCTAGTGGGCTAGCGGGAGGGGACGAAGAGACCCAGTACTTC. This translates into CSASGLAGGDEETQYF.

The chain carries TRBV5-1 and TRBJ2-2; 12 bases line up with TRBD2. Germline CDR1 is SGHRS and CDR2 is YFSETQ. V lost 4 bases, J lost 4 bases, and 8 bases stayed unmatched. CDR3 length equals 17 residues. The CDR3 DNA is TGCGCCAGCAGCCCCGAGGGACTAGCGGGTCTCACCGGGGAGCTGTTTTTT. Its protein is CASSPEGLAGLTGELFF.

This clone was found once. This sequence joins TRBV18 and TRBJ2-5; 7 bases match TRBD1. CDR1 and CDR2 (germline): KGHSH, LQKENI. The CDR3 contains 15 residues. Unmatched junction bases numbered 2, after V lost 0 bases and J lost 1 base. The CDR3 spells CASSPPGQPQETQYF. The CDR3 bases are TGTGCCAGCTCACCACCGGGACAGCCCCAAGAGACCCAGTACTTC.

This clone was recorded once. This chain links TRBV7-9 with TRBJ2-3, with 12 bases matching TRBD2. V was clipped by 2 bases and J by 2 bases; unmatched bases: 5. In germline, CDR1 is SEHNR, CDR2 FQNEAQ (reference sequence). The CDR3 covers 17 residues. The CDR3 sequence: CASSLLRLAGDTDTQYF. The CDR3 DNA follows: TGTGCCAGCAGCTTACTAAGACTAGCGGGGGACACAGATACGCAGTATTTT.

The V and J genes are TRBV7-9 and TRBJ2-3; 8 bases match TRBD2. This CDR3 contains 14 residues. Unmatched junction bases numbered 3, after V lost 3 bases and J lost 4 bases. Looked up from germline, CDR1 is SEHNR and CDR2 is FQNEAQ (reference sequence). The CDR3: CASSFTTSADTQYF. Here the CDR3 DNA reads TGTGCCAGCAGCTTCACGACTAGCGCAGATACGCAGTATTTT. Full variable domain (outside the CDR3, taken from reference TRBV7-9 and TRBJ2-3): DTGVSQNPRHKITKRGQNVTFRCDPISEHNRLYWYRQTLGQGPEFLTYFQNEAQLEKSRLLSDRFSAERPKGSFSTLEIQRTEQGDSAMYLCASSFTTSADTQYFGPGTRLTVL.

The chain is built from TRBV30 and TRBJ1-5, with D possibly being TRBD1 (5 bases). The CDR3 length is 14 residues. Germline-derived CDR1 and CDR2 are GTSNPN and SVGIG (reference sequence). Trimming stripped 4 bases from V and 9 bases from J, with 19 bases between. The CDR3 loop reads CAWNGGPTGGPQHF. In nucleotides, the CDR3 is TGTGCCTGGAATGGTGGACCGACGGGGGGGCCCCAGCATTTT. Full variable domain (outside the CDR3, taken from reference TRBV30 and TRBJ1-5): SQTIHQWPATLVQPVGSPLSLECTVEGTSNPNLYWYRQAAGRGLQLLFYSVGIGQISSEVPQNLSASRPQDRQFILSSKKLLLSDSGFYLCAWNGGPTGGPQHFGDGTRLSIL.

CDR3 in DNA: TGTGCCAGCTCACCACTTAACAGGATGGACTATGGCTACACCTTC. As protein: CASSPLNRMDYGYTF. The chain recombines TRBV18 with TRBJ1-2; the D gene is possibly TRBD1 (5 bases). Germline lookup yields CDR1 KGHSH and CDR2 LQKENI. This CDR3 region has 15 residues. Trimming stripped 1 base from V and 3 bases from J, with 12 bases between.

This clone was seen only a few times. CDR3 residues: CASSHSNRARNEKLFF. The CDR3 region has the DNA TGTGCCAGCAGCCACTCGAACAGGGCTCGCAATGAAAAACTGTTTTTT. The chain carries TRBV7-9 and TRBJ1-4; a weak D match, TRBD1 (6 bases). The CDR3 loop spans 16 amino acids. Germline V CDR1 and CDR2: SEHNR, FQNEAQ (reference sequence). Trimming stripped 5 bases from V and 5 bases from J, with 18 bases between.

The rearrangement uses TRBV7-6 and TRBJ2-6; TRBD1 matches 9 bases. The CDR3 totals 17 residues. Per germline, CDR1 SGHVS and CDR2 FNYEAQ. Trimming at V came to 4 bases and at J to 1 base, leaving 5 bases not matched to a gene. CDR3 sequence reads: CASSSGQGRSGANVLTF. In DNA form, the CDR3 reads TGTGCCAGCAGCTCCGGACAGGGGAGGTCTGGGGCCAACGTCCTGACTTTC.

This clone came up a few times. The V gene is TRBV14, the J gene TRBJ1-6, with 7 bases fitting TRBD1. Unmatched junction bases numbered 13, after V lost 4 bases and J lost 7 bases. The V gene's germline CDR1 is SGHDN and CDR2 FVKESK. The CDR3 sequence is 17 residues long. DNA for the CDR3: TGTGCCAGCAGCCCCATGGGCAGGGGGATCAAGAATTCACCCCTCCACTTT. This gives the protein CASSPMGRGIKNSPLHF.

V usage is TRBV19 and J usage is TRBJ2-3; 8 bases map to TRBD2. Germline V gene sequence: CDR1 LNHDA, CDR2 SQIVND (reference sequence). J gave up 1 base and V 6 bases, and 3 bases lay outside the gene matches. The CDR3 is 14 residues long. CDR3 coding DNA: TGTGCCAGTAGAGCGGGGGCGGGCACAGATACGCAGTATTTT. Protein sequence: CASRAGAGTDTQYF.

This clone was picked up a small number of times. The CDR3 nucleotides read TGTGCCTGGAGTAAGCGGGGGCGAAATGAAAAACTGTTTTTT. Residues: CAWSKRGRNEKLFF. The chain recombines TRBV30 with TRBJ1-4, with D tentatively TRBD1 (6 bases). Germline V gene data show CDR1 as GTSNPN and CDR2 as SVGIG (reference sequence). V was cut by 2 bases and J by 5 bases, with 12 bases left in between. The CDR3 is 14 residues long.

This clone has only a few counts. The chain joins TRBV3-1 (or the pseudogene TRBV3-2) to TRBJ2-7, with D tentatively TRBD2 (5 bases). In germline, CDR1 is LGHDT, CDR2 YNNKEL (reference sequence). Trimming shortened V by 1 base and J by 4 bases, and 8 bases separated the two germline ends. CDR3 length equals 13 residues. The CDR3 DNA reads TGTGCCAGCAGCCAAGTCGAGGGTTACGAGCAGTACTTC. This translates into CASSQVEGYEQYF.

This clone was seen only once. The genes are TRBV2 and TRBJ2-1, with 7 bases lining up with TRBD2. Trimming removed 4 bases from V and 7 bases from J; junction bases left unmatched: 10. The CDR3 length is 15 residues. Germline V gives CDR1 SNHLY, CDR2 FYNNEI. The CDR3 region has the DNA TGTGCCAGCAGTGTTCCGTCACTCGGGGGGAATGAGCAGTTCTTC. Its translation is CASSVPSLGGNEQFF.

The CDR3 reads CASSVAVRGAGNTIYF. The CDR3 DNA is TGTGCCAGCAGCGTCGCGGTACGGGGGGCTGGAAACACCATATATTTT. This sequence joins TRBV9 and TRBJ1-3; weak D call: TRBD1 (5 bases). V was pared by 2 bases and J by 2 bases, with 14 bases between. The CDR3 runs to 16 residues. The germline gives CDR1 SGDLS, CDR2 YYNGEE. The full variable domain, in which reference TRBV9 and TRBJ1-3 provide the parts outside the CDR3, is DSGVTQTPKHLITATGQRVTLRCSPRSGDLSVYWYQQSLDQGLQFLIQYYNGEERAKGNILERFSAQQFPDLHSELNLSSLELGDSALYFCASSVAVRGAGNTIYFGEGSWLTVV.

This sequence joins TRBV10-3 and TRBJ1-5, with 8 positions matching TRBD1. Trimming took 5 bases from V and 2 from J; bases not matched to a gene: 2. Germline loops: CDR1 ENHRY, CDR2 SYGVKD. The CDR3 runs 14 residues. CDR3 sequence reads: CAISLDRGNQPQHF. In nucleotides, the CDR3 is TGTGCCATCAGTCTGGACAGGGGCAATCAGCCCCAGCATTTT.

The V call is TRBV20-1, the J call TRBJ2-3, with D unclear. CDR1 is DFQATT and CDR2 is SNEGSKA in the germline V gene (reference sequence). The CDR3 loop spans 14 amino acids. With 3 bases removed from V and 0 bases from J, the gap between germline ends came to 10 bases. The CDR3 DNA reads as TGCAGTGCTAGTGATCTCGGGAGCACAGATACGCAGTATTTT. Translated: CSASDLGSTDTQYF.

The rearrangement joins TRBV9 to TRBJ1-4; a weak D match, TRBD1 (5 bases). Germline CDR1 reads SGDLS; CDR2 reads YYNGEE. The CDR3 has 14 residues. The germline V and J ends were trimmed by 0 bases and 7 bases, with 10 bases remaining between them. DNA of the CDR3: TGTGCCAGCAGCGTAGACAGGATGAGTGAAAAACTGTTTTTT. Its protein product is CASSVDRMSEKLFF.

This clone has more than one count but fewer than ten. J is TRBJ2-3 and V is TRBV7-9; D gene ambiguous. V gave up 5 bases and J gave up 0 bases, with 12 bases separating them. There are 15 residues in the CDR3. The V gene's germline CDR1 is SEHNR and CDR2 FQNEAQ (reference sequence). CDR3 in amino acids: CASSALAPSTDTQYF. In DNA, the CDR3 is TGTGCCAGCAGCGCCTTGGCCCCTAGCACAGATACGCAGTATTTT.

The chain carries TRBV2 and TRBJ1-3, with a possible D match to TRBD1 (5 bases). The V and J ends lost 2 bases and 0 bases respectively, with 8 bases between them. This CDR3 has 15 residues. CDR1 is SNHLY and CDR2 is FYNNEI in the germline V gene. CDR3 coding DNA: TGTGCCAGCAGTGAACCTACAGGCTCTGGAAACACCATATATTTT. It is translated as CASSEPTGSGNTIYF.

The sample holds one count of this clone. The rearrangement uses TRBV18 and TRBJ2-7, with D maybe TRBD2 (6 bases). V was pared by 1 base and J by 1 base, with 14 bases between. There are 16 residues in the CDR3. Germline V gene lookup returns CDR1 KGHSH and CDR2 LQKENI. The chain's CDR3 is CASSPRGGDSSYEQYF. CDR3 bases: TGTGCCAGCTCACCACGGGGCGGGGACTCATCCTACGAGCAGTACTTC.

V gene TRBV4-3 combines with J gene TRBJ2-5; D is possibly TRBD2 (5 bases). This CDR3 has 14 residues. Germline CDR1 is LGHNA and CDR2 is YSLEER. Deletions cut 2 bases from V and 8 bases from J, with 15 bases between. The CDR3 coding sequence is TGCGCCAGCAGCCAATCCCGCGGGTCGGGCACCCAGTACTTC. This gives the protein CASSQSRGSGTQYF.

The chain couples TRBV29-1 to TRBJ2-6; D is possibly TRBD2 (6 bases). The V end was cut by 5 bases, the J end by 8 bases, with 22 bases between. Per germline, CDR1 SQVTM and CDR2 ANQGSEA. The CDR3 is 16 residues long. The CDR3 DNA reads TGCAGCGTTAGCCCATCATGGCCTGGAGGGTCCAACGTCCTGACTTTC. It encodes CSVSPSWPGGSNVLTF. The complete variable domain, with remaining parts taken from reference TRBV29-1 and TRBJ2-6, reads SAVISQKPSRDICQRGTSLTIQCQVDSQVTMMFWYRQQPGQSLTLIATANQGSEATYESGFVIDKFPISRPNLTFSTLTVSNMSPEDSSIYLCSVSPSWPGGSNVLTFGAGSRLTVL.

This chain links TRBV18 with TRBJ1-2; possible D gene TRBD1, 6 bases. The germline V and J ends were trimmed by 2 bases and 6 bases, with 22 bases remaining between them. This CDR3 has 17 residues. The germline V gene encodes CDR1 KGHSH and CDR2 LQKENI. This chain's CDR3 is CASSPYSSGQLGDGYTF. CDR3 DNA: TGTGCCAGCTCACCATATTCTTCTGGACAGTTAGGGGATGGCTACACCTTC.

The chain couples TRBV7-9 to TRBJ1-4; D remains unclear. The CDR3 totals 17 residues. Germline-derived CDR1 and CDR2 are SEHNR and FQNEAQ (reference sequence). The ends were cut back, 2 bases at V and 0 bases at J, with 13 bases in the middle. CDR3 in DNA: TGTGCCAGCAGCTTATCACGCAGACTAGCAACTAATGAAAAACTGTTTTTT. Its translation: CASSLSRRLATNEKLFF. The whole variable domain, filled in from reference TRBV7-9 and TRBJ1-4, reads DTGVSQNPRHKITKRGQNVTFRCDPISEHNRLYWYRQTLGQGPEFLTYFQNEAQLEKSRLLSDRFSAERPKGSFSTLEIQRTEQGDSAMYLCASSLSRRLATNEKLFFGSGTQLSVL.

This chain uses TRBV9 with TRBJ1-3, with 9 bases that match TRBD1. V dropped 5 bases and J dropped 8; count of bases not matched to a gene: 8. Germline CDR1 SGDLS, CDR2 YYNGEE. This CDR3 has 14 amino acids. In DNA, the CDR3 is TGTGCCAGCAGTTACCGGGACAGGGAGGACACCATATATTTT. Translated, it gives CASSYRDREDTIYF.